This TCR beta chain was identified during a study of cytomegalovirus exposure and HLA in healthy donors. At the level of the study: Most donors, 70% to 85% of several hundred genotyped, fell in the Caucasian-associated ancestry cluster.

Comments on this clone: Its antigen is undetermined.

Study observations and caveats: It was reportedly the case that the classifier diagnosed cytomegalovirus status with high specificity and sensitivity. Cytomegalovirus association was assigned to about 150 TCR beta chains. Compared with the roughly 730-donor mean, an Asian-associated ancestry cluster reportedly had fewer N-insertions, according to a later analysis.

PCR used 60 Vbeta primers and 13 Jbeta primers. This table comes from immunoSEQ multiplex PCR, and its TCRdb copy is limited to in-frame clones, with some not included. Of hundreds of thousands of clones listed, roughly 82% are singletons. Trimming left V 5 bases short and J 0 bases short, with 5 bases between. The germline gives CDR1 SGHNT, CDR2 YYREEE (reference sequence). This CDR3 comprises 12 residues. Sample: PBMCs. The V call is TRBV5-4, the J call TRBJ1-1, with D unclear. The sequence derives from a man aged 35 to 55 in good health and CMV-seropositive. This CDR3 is CASRRLNTEAFF. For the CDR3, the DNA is TGTGCCAGCAGGCGGTTGAACACTGAAGCTTTCTTT.